One and the same sample provided the 29 T cell receptor beta chains below, sequenced in a study of control samples from healthy donors and cancer patients. Generated by immunoSEQ multiplex PCR, the TCRdb table keeps only in-frame clones and is missing some. This table holds 95,000 to 100,000 clones, approximately 90% found once. Sequencing input: blood. These receptors originate from a man younger than 40 in good health.

This clone was picked up a small number of times. The J gene is TRBJ1-6, the V gene TRBV30, with D unresolved. The CDR3 sequence is 14 residues long. Germline V gives CDR1 GTSNPN, CDR2 SVGIG (reference sequence). Trimming stripped 6 bases from V and 0 bases from J, with 9 bases between. CDR3 DNA: TGTGCCTGTAGACCCTTCTCCTATAATTCACCCCTCCACTTT. It encodes CACRPFSYNSPLHF.

The chain joins TRBV27 to TRBJ1-6, with TRBD1 matching 7 bases. CDR3 length equals 16 residues. CDR1 is MNHEY, CDR2 SMNVEV, per germline (reference sequence). The V gene end was trimmed by 8 bases and the J gene end by 9 bases; junction bases not matched to a gene: 16. Written as DNA, the CDR3 is TGTGCCAGCGGGACTTGGTGGACAGGAACCCTTTCACCCCTCCACTTT. It codes for CASGTWWTGTLSPLHF.

The chain recombines TRBV2 with TRBJ1-1; perhaps TRBD1 as D (6 bases). Germline V CDR1 and CDR2: SNHLY, FYNNEI. The CDR3 totals 13 residues. The V and J ends lost 3 bases and 5 bases respectively, with 10 bases between them. DNA of the CDR3: TGTGCCAGCAGTGACTCAGGGGATACTGAAGCTTTCTTT. Its translation is CASSDSGDTEAFF.

The J gene is TRBJ1-1, the V gene TRBV5-1; D gene uncertain. The CDR3 spans 13 residues. Germline V gives CDR1 SGHRS, CDR2 YFSETQ. Trimming removed 4 bases from V and 0 bases from J, with 7 bases in between. The CDR3 spells CASSVTVNTEAFF. As DNA, the CDR3 is TGCGCCAGCAGCGTGACGGTGAACACTGAAGCTTTCTTT.

The chain combines TRBV7-9 with TRBJ1-2; possible D gene TRBD1, 6 bases. Germline CDR1 and CDR2: SEHNR and FQNEAQ (reference sequence). V was pared by 6 bases and J by 6 bases, with 14 bases between. The CDR3 covers 13 residues. CDR3 region: CASSLSSGDGYTF. The CDR3 nucleotides read TGTGCCAGCAGTCTTTCATCAGGGGATGGCTACACCTTC.

This chain uses TRBV27 with TRBJ1-4, with 10 positions matching TRBD1. The CDR3 spans 16 residues. Trimming removed 5 bases from V and 7 bases from J; junction bases left unmatched: 10. The germline gives CDR1 MNHEY, CDR2 SMNVEV (reference sequence). The CDR3 nucleotides are TGTGCCAGCAGTGTGGGACAGGGGTGGGGATCTGAAAAACTGTTTTTT. Protein: CASSVGQGWGSEKLFF. Combining the CDR3 with reference TRBV27 and TRBJ1-4 gives the whole variable domain EAQVTQNPRYLITVTGKKLTVTCSQNMNHEYMSWYRQDPGLGLRQIYYSMNVEVTDKGDVPEGYKVSRKEKRNFPLILESPSPNQTSLYFCASSVGQGWGSEKLFFGSGTQLSVL.

V usage is TRBV4-3 and J usage is TRBJ2-5; the D is unclear. The CDR3 is 13 residues long. V was cut by 0 bases and J by 7 bases, with 9 bases left in between. In germline, CDR1 is LGHNA, CDR2 YSLEER. The DNA for the CDR3 is TGCGCCAGCAGCCAAGAGGCCCCCGGGACCCAGTACTTC. Amino acid sequence: CASSQEAPGTQYF.

The chain couples TRBV15 to TRBJ1-5, with unresolved D. This CDR3 spans 13 amino acids. V was cut by 3 bases and J by 9 bases, with 12 bases left in between. Germline V lookup: CDR1 LNHNV, CDR2 YYDKDF (reference sequence). The CDR3 nucleotides are TGTGCCACCAGCAGCTCAGAAACCTGGCCCCAGCATTTT. As protein: CATSSSETWPQHF.

V is TRBV6-4 and J is TRBJ1-1; a weak D match, TRBD1 (5 bases). The germline V gene encodes CDR1 MRHNA and CDR2 SNTAGT. Trimming pared 0 bases from V and 5 bases from J, leaving 10 bases between. The CDR3 is 14 amino acids. The CDR3 loop is CASSDSSWGTEAFF. The CDR3 DNA reads as TGTGCCAGCAGTGACTCCTCATGGGGGACTGAAGCTTTCTTT.

The CDR3 is CASSDSTMSSYNEQFF. The CDR3 DNA follows: TGTGCCAGCAGTGACTCGACTATGAGCTCCTACAATGAGCAGTTCTTC. The chain joins TRBV6-4 to TRBJ2-1; possibly TRBD2 for D (5 bases). The CDR3 is made up of 16 amino acids. V was shortened by 0 bases and J by 0 bases, with 9 bases between the two germline ends. CDR1 MRHNA and CDR2 SNTAGT come from the germline V gene.

This chain uses TRBV6-7 with TRBJ2-3; 14 positions agree with TRBD2. TRBV6-7 qualifies as an ORF whose function is uncertain. With V trimmed by 5 bases and J by 4 bases, 5 bases remained unmatched. The CDR3 runs 16 residues. In nucleotides, the CDR3 is TGTGCCAGCAGTCGAAGACTAGCGGGGGGGCCAGATACGCAGTATTTT. It is translated as CASSRRLAGGPDTQYF.

The V and J genes are TRBV12-2 and TRBJ2-7; the D call in the table, TRBD2, was not verified against the DNA. TRBV12-2 has pseudogene status. CDR3 length: 16 amino acids. The CDR3 region has the DNA TGTGCAAGTCGCTTATCCCCACCGGGACTAGCCTACGAGCAGTACTTC. Its translation is CASRLSPPGLAYEQYF.

There are many counts of this clone. The V call is TRBV27, the J call TRBJ1-6; the D is unclear. Deletions cut 5 bases from V and 7 bases from J, with 15 bases between. This CDR3 has 15 residues. Germline CDR1 and CDR2: MNHEY and SMNVEV (reference sequence). The chain's CDR3 is CASSKTGFINSPLHF. The CDR3 DNA is TGTGCCAGCAGTAAAACGGGGTTCATAAATTCACCCCTCCACTTT.

The V gene is TRBV19, the J gene TRBJ1-1; no reliable D call. This CDR3 contains 14 residues. Germline V lookup: CDR1 LNHDA, CDR2 SQIVND (reference sequence). The V and J ends lost 2 bases and 4 bases respectively, with 11 bases between them. The DNA of the CDR3 is TGTGCCAGTAGTATAAGTAGAACGGTCACTGAAGCTTTCTTT. Its protein product is CASSISRTVTEAFF.

J is TRBJ1-2 and V is TRBV28; D unclear. Trimming removed 1 base at V and 4 bases at J, with 7 bases between. Germline-derived CDR1 and CDR2 are MDHEN and SYDVKM. The CDR3 extends over 13 amino acids. In DNA form, the CDR3 reads TGTGCCAGCAGTTTATCACCGGCCTATGGCTACACCTTC. Translating it yields CASSLSPAYGYTF.

The J gene is TRBJ1-6, the V gene TRBV5-5, with unresolved D. Trimming removed 4 bases at V and 6 bases at J, with 14 bases between. The CDR3 consists of 15 residues. Germline CDR1 SGHKS, CDR2 YYEKEE (reference sequence). The CDR3 here is CASSTAGISNSPLHF. CDR3 bases: TGTGCCAGCAGCACCGCCGGGATCTCTAATTCACCCCTCCACTTT.

This chain connects TRBV4-1 to TRBJ2-1; TRBD2 aligns across 10 bases. The CDR3 is 15 amino acids. Per germline, CDR1 MGHRA and CDR2 YSYEKL. Unmatched junction bases numbered 4, after V lost 1 base and J lost 7 bases. The CDR3 region is CASSQALAGANEQFF. The CDR3 bases are TGCGCCAGCAGCCAAGCGCTAGCGGGGGCAAATGAGCAGTTCTTC.

The chain couples TRBV10-1 to TRBJ2-2; tentatively, D is TRBD2 (6 bases). This CDR3 region has 14 residues. Between the trimmed V and J ends, which lost 6 bases and 1 base, there was a span of 9 bases. Germline V gene sequence: CDR1 WNHNN, CDR2 SYGVQD (reference sequence). The CDR3 spells CASSRSGNTGELFF. The DNA of the CDR3 is TGCGCCAGCAGCCGTAGCGGGAACACCGGGGAGCTGTTTTTT.

This chain connects TRBV15 to TRBJ1-5; D unresolved. The CDR3 length is 14 residues. Germline V lookup: CDR1 LNHNV, CDR2 YYDKDF (reference sequence). The ends were cut back, 2 bases at V and 4 bases at J, with 9 bases in the middle. The CDR3 reads CATSRPTLNQPQHF. For the CDR3, the DNA is TGTGCCACCAGCAGACCAACACTTAATCAGCCCCAGCATTTT.

The rearrangement links TRBV4-1 to TRBJ2-5; D uncertain. The V end was cut by 1 base, the J end by 2 bases, with 8 bases between. The V gene's germline CDR1 is MGHRA and CDR2 YSYEKL. The CDR3 loop spans 14 amino acids. CDR3 nucleotides: TGCGCCAGCAGCCAAGGGCCCCTTCAAGAGACCCAGTACTTC. It is translated as CASSQGPLQETQYF.

V is TRBV2 and J is TRBJ2-7, with D unclear. CDR1 and CDR2 from the germline V gene are SNHLY and FYNNEI. This CDR3 region has 13 residues. V was cut by 1 base and J by 2 bases, with 6 bases left in between. The CDR3 coding sequence is TGTGCCAGCAGTGAAGAAGCCCCCTACGAGCAGTACTTC. Translation: CASSEEAPYEQYF. The full variable domain, in which reference TRBV2 and TRBJ2-7 provide the parts outside the CDR3, is EPEVTQTPSHQVTQMGQEVILRCVPISNHLYFYWYRQILGQKVEFLVSFYNNEISEKSEIFDDQFSVERPDGSNFTLKIRSTKLEDSAMYFCASSEEAPYEQYFGPGTRLTVT.

The rearrangement joins TRBV7-2 to TRBJ2-7; TRBD2 aligns across 9 bases. CDR3 length: 15 residues. V was pared by 3 bases and J by 3 bases, with 6 bases of the junction left unmatched. The germline CDR1 and CDR2 sequences are SGHTA and FQGNSA. CDR3 loop: CASSFVAGEGYEQYF. As DNA, the CDR3 is TGTGCCAGCAGCTTCGTAGCGGGGGAAGGCTACGAGCAGTACTTC.

The V call is TRBV6-2 or TRBV6-3, the J call TRBJ2-1, with no clear D. V dropped 1 base and J dropped 1 base, with 14 bases sitting between them. The CDR3 runs to 17 residues. Germline values: CDR1 MNHEY, CDR2 SVGEGT. CDR3 nucleotide sequence: TGTGCCAGCAGTTACTTGGCTGTGGCTGGGTCCTACAATGAGCAGTTCTTC. As protein: CASSYLAVAGSYNEQFF.

The gene calls are TRBV28 and TRBJ2-7; 7 nucleotides agree with TRBD2. Per the germline V gene, CDR1 is MDHEN and CDR2 is SYDVKM. The CDR3 is 13 amino acids. V gave up 6 bases and J gave up 3 bases; unmatched junction bases: 5. CDR3 amino acids: CASRVPGGYEQYF. In DNA form, the CDR3 reads TGTGCCAGCAGGGTTCCGGGGGGCTACGAGCAGTACTTC.

This rearrangement joins TRBV5-6 to TRBJ2-7; 12 bases align to TRBD2. Germline V gene sequence: CDR1 SGHDT, CDR2 YYEEEE. The V gene end was trimmed by 4 bases and the J gene end by 4 bases; junction bases not matched to a gene: 6. This CDR3 spans 15 amino acids. CDR3 DNA: TGTGCCAGCAGCAGAGGACTAGCGGGAATTTACGAGCAGTACTTC. It codes for CASSRGLAGIYEQYF. Full variable domain (remainder filled in from reference TRBV5-6 and TRBJ2-7): DAGVTQSPTHLIKTRGQQVTLRCSPKSGHDTVSWYQQALGQGPQFIFQYYEEEERQRGNFPDRFSGHQFPNYSSELNVNALLLGDSALYLCASSRGLAGIYEQYFGPGTRLTVT.

V is TRBV5-4 and J is TRBJ2-7, with a weak D call TRBD1 (6 bases). Trimming took off 2 bases at V and 5 bases at J, with 14 bases between the two ends. The CDR3 has 14 amino acids. Germline V gene sequence: CDR1 SGHNT, CDR2 YYREEE (reference sequence). As DNA, the CDR3 is TGTGCCAGCAGCTTACAAAACAGGGTCGACGAGCAGTACTTC. It codes for CASSLQNRVDEQYF.

V usage is TRBV6-5 and J usage is TRBJ2-5; D is unresolved. Germline CDR1 MNHEY, CDR2 SVGAGI. The CDR3 covers 10 residues. Trimming removed 6 bases from V and 3 bases from J, with 2 bases in between. The DNA for the CDR3 is TGTGCCAGCAGAGAAGAGACCCAGTACTTC. Translated: CASREETQYF.

V gene TRBV25-1 combines with J gene TRBJ2-2; TRBD1 or TRBD2 may be the D gene (5 bases each). V lost 4 bases, J lost 6 bases, and 6 bases lay in between. Looked up from germline, CDR1 is MGHDK and CDR2 is SYGVNS. This CDR3 is built from 12 residues. CDR3 sequence: CASSVGAGELFF. The CDR3 DNA sequence: TGTGCCAGCAGTGTGGGGGCCGGGGAGCTGTTTTTT.

The rearrangement joins TRBV5-5 to TRBJ2-2; D is uncertain. Trimming shortened V by 4 bases and J by 4 bases, and 20 bases separated the two germline ends. Germline values: CDR1 SGHKS, CDR2 YYEKEE (reference sequence). The CDR3 contains 17 residues. The chain's CDR3 is CASSQKVADPGTGELFF. The CDR3, as DNA: TGTGCCAGCAGCCAAAAGGTGGCGGACCCAGGCACCGGGGAGCTGTTTTTT.